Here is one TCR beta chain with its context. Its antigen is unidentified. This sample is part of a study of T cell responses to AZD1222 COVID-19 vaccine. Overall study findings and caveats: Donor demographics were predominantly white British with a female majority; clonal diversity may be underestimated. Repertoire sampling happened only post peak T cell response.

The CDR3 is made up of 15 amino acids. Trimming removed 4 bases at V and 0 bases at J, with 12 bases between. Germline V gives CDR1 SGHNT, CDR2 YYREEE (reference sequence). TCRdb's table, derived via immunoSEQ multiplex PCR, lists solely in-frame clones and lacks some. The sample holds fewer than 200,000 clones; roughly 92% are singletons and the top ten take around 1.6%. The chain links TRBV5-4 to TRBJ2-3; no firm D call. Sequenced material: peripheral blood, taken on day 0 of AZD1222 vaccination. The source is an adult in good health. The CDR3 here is CASSPDLPSTDTQYF. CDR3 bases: TGTGCCAGCAGCCCCGACCTCCCTAGCACAGATACGCAGTATTTT.